The 9 T cell receptor beta chains in this list originate from one sample, sequenced in a study of cytomegalovirus exposure and HLA in healthy donors. It was with 60 Vbeta and 13 Jbeta primers that the PCR ran. Sequencing was performed with immunoSEQ multiplex PCR; in TCRdb, only in-frame clones are kept and a portion is missing. Here the sample spans 100,000 to 150,000 clones, roughly 80% being singletons. The source material was PBMCs. The receptor source for this set is a man in his late teens or twenties in good health and CMV-seropositive.

The V call is TRBV6-4, the J call TRBJ1-5, with a possible D match to TRBD1 (5 bases). The CDR3 is 13 residues long. CDR1 and CDR2 (germline): MRHNA, SNTAGT. Trimming pared 6 bases from V and 3 bases from J, leaving 9 bases between. The CDR3 region is CASSGGANQPQHF. Here the CDR3 DNA reads TGTGCCAGCAGCGGCGGGGCCAATCAGCCCCAGCATTTT.

The CDR3 DNA follows: TGCGCCAGCAGCTTAAGTAAGGCGGGAACCCAAGAGACCCAGTACTTC. Its protein product is CASSLSKAGTQETQYF. The J gene is TRBJ2-5, the V gene TRBV5-1; maybe TRBD2 (6 bases). Trimming shortened V by 2 bases and J by 1 base, and 15 bases separated the two germline ends. Germline CDR1 reads SGHRS; CDR2 reads YFSETQ. The length of the CDR3 is 16 residues.

This chain links TRBV5-1 with TRBJ2-3, with 11 bases matching TRBD2. CDR3 length: 16 amino acids. V lost 4 bases and J lost 2; bases outside the gene matches: 6. Germline values: CDR1 SGHRS, CDR2 YFSETQ. CDR3: CASSDSGGDFTDTQYF. The CDR3 coding sequence is TGCGCCAGCAGCGATAGCGGGGGGGACTTCACAGATACGCAGTATTTT.

The chain combines TRBV9 with TRBJ2-5; 8 bases fit TRBD2. The trim removed 7 bases at V and 7 bases at J, leaving 15 bases unmatched. This CDR3 comprises 15 residues. Germline values: CDR1 SGDLS, CDR2 YYNGEE. This CDR3 is CASSPSGGVGGTQYF. Written as DNA, the CDR3 is TGTGCCAGCTCTCCCAGCGGGGGCGTCGGAGGGACCCAGTACTTC.

The gene calls are TRBV25-1 and TRBJ2-3, with D perhaps TRBD2 (6 bases). This CDR3 contains 11 residues. Germline loops: CDR1 MGHDK, CDR2 SYGVNS. Trimming took 9 bases from V and 8 from J, leaving 12 bases between them. Here the CDR3 DNA reads TGTGCCAGTAAAATTAGCGGTACGCAGTATTTT. Its translation: CASKISGTQYF.

J is TRBJ1-2 and V is TRBV10-3; maybe TRBD1 (5 bases). The V gene lost 6 bases and the J gene lost 5 bases, with 16 bases spanning the gap. This CDR3 is 14 amino acids long. CDR1 ENHRY and CDR2 SYGVKD come from the germline V gene. The CDR3 sequence is CAISDSNKGYGYTF. The DNA for the CDR3 is TGTGCCATCAGCGACAGTAACAAGGGGTATGGCTACACCTTC.

The chain has TRBV27 and TRBJ2-2; 8 nucleotides line up with TRBD1. This CDR3 contains 15 residues. Germline CDR1 MNHEY, CDR2 SMNVEV (reference sequence). V dropped 7 bases and J dropped 2; count of bases not matched to a gene: 6. The CDR3 sequence is CASMDRVNNTGELFF. In DNA, the CDR3 is TGTGCCAGCATGGACAGGGTGAATAACACCGGGGAGCTGTTTTTT.

This sequence joins TRBV6-4 and TRBJ2-7; D is unclear. From germline, CDR1 is MRHNA and CDR2 SNTAGT. The V and J ends lost 0 bases and 6 bases respectively, with 9 bases between them. The CDR3 totals 13 residues. Here the CDR3 DNA reads TGTGCCAGCAGTGACTCCGCAGGCCTCGAGCAGTACTTC. It is translated as CASSDSAGLEQYF.

This clone was seen just once. The chain has TRBV4-1 and TRBJ2-3, with 7 positions matching TRBD2. The CDR3 loop spans 20 amino acids. V trimming: 1 base; J trimming: 0 bases; junction bases outside the gene matches: 16. Per the germline V gene, CDR1 is MGHRA and CDR2 is YSYEKL. The CDR3 sequence is CASSQASTSYGGTSTDTQYF. CDR3 nucleotides: TGCGCCAGCAGCCAAGCCTCCACATCGTACGGGGGGACGAGCACAGATACGCAGTATTTT.